Shown below are 21 T cell receptor beta chains from a single sample sequenced in a study of OX40 agonist ivuxolimab in advanced cancers. Measured with immunoSEQ multiplex PCR; TCRdb has only the in-frame clones, and not every one. The data contain about 70,000 clones, approximately 92% of them singletons. This sample comprised CD4+ or CD8+ T cells sorted from blood, obtained in a trial of the OX40 agonist ivuxolimab. Receptors originate from an adult with an advanced solid tumor such as melanoma, head and neck, liver or kidney cancer.

V is TRBV5-6 and J is TRBJ2-7; D perhaps matches TRBD1 (5 bases). Germline-derived CDR1 and CDR2 are SGHDT and YYEEEE. This CDR3 is built from 13 residues. V was shortened by 0 bases and J by 4 bases, with 8 bases between the two germline ends. The CDR3 protein is CASSLGQNYEQYF. The CDR3 DNA reads as TGTGCCAGCAGCTTGGGACAGAATTACGAGCAGTACTTC. Full variable domain (missing parts from reference TRBV5-6 and TRBJ2-7): DAGVTQSPTHLIKTRGQQVTLRCSPKSGHDTVSWYQQALGQGPQFIFQYYEEEERQRGNFPDRFSGHQFPNYSSELNVNALLLGDSALYLCASSLGQNYEQYFGPGTRLTVT.

The chain recombines TRBV5-1 with TRBJ2-5; D is perhaps TRBD1 (6 bases). The CDR3 has 14 amino acids. Trimming left V 4 bases short and J 0 bases short, with 10 bases between. The germline gives CDR1 SGHRS, CDR2 YFSETQ. CDR3 in DNA: TGCGCCAGCAGCGTAACAGGGTACCAAGAGACCCAGTACTTC. The encoded protein is CASSVTGYQETQYF.

V is TRBV5-5 and J is TRBJ2-5; a weak D match, TRBD2 (6 bases). Germline V gene lookup returns CDR1 SGHKS and CDR2 YYEKEE (reference sequence). The CDR3 totals 13 residues. The V gene lost 2 bases and the J gene lost 6 bases, with 11 bases spanning the gap. The CDR3, as DNA: TGTGCCAGCAGCTTTGAGGAGGGCAAGACCCAGTACTTC. Protein: CASSFEEGKTQYF. The full variable domain, its missing parts supplied by reference TRBV5-5 and TRBJ2-5, is DAGVTQSPTHLIKTRGQQVTLRCSPISGHKSVSWYQQVLGQGPQFIFQYYEKEERGRGNFPDRFSARQFPNYSSELNVNALLLGDSALYLCASSFEEGKTQYFGPGTRLLVL.

A note on this clone: Sequence at one end of the junction differs from germline and may be a read error. DNA for the CDR3: TGTGCTAGCAGCCAGGTACCTAGACCAGAGACCCAGTACTTC. Amino acids: CASSQVPRPETQYF. The chain links TRBV7-7 to TRBJ2-5; D gene ambiguous. Germline V gives CDR1 SSHAT, CDR2 FNYEAQ (reference sequence). The CDR3 is 14 amino acids.

The J gene is TRBJ2-1, the V gene TRBV11-3, with 16 bases lining up with TRBD2. The CDR3 runs 17 residues. Germline CDR1 is SGHNT and CDR2 is YENEEA. The J segment lost 5 bases and the V segment lost 5 bases, leaving 6 bases of the junction unmatched. The CDR3 DNA is TGTGCCAGCAGCCCTGGGACTAGCGGGAGGGTTAACAATGAGCAGTTCTTC. Amino acid sequence: CASSPGTSGRVNNEQFF.

The chain links TRBV25-1 to TRBJ2-5, with a weak D call TRBD2 (5 bases). Trimming cost V 2 bases and J 13 bases, with 14 bases left between them. This CDR3 comprises 12 residues. CDR1 is MGHDK, CDR2 SYGVNS, per germline. The CDR3 protein is CASSEGSGGTYF. CDR3 sequence (DNA): TGTGCCAGCAGTGAAGGGAGTGGCGGAACGTACTTC.

The gene calls are TRBV28 and TRBJ1-5; D gene uncertain. The CDR3 runs to 13 residues. V gave up 5 bases and J gave up 7 bases, with 12 bases separating them. Per the germline V gene, CDR1 is MDHEN and CDR2 is SYDVKM. The CDR3 DNA sequence: TGTGCCAGCAGTACGGTGCCGGGGCAGCCCCAGCATTTT. Translation gives CASSTVPGQPQHF.

The chain links TRBV6-4 to TRBJ2-1; D is undetermined. From germline, CDR1 is MRHNA and CDR2 SNTAGT. The V end lost 5 bases, the J end lost 6 bases, and 11 bases lay between the germline ends. The CDR3 has 13 amino acids. CDR3 DNA sequence: TGTGCCAGCAGTCGTACTTTCAGCAATGAGCAGTTCTTC. This translates into CASSRTFSNEQFF.

The chain is built from TRBV5-1 and TRBJ1-1; D is ambiguous. Trimming removed 8 bases from V and 6 bases from J, with 20 bases in between. In germline, CDR1 is SGHRS, CDR2 YFSETQ. The CDR3 has 14 amino acids. CDR3: CASKLVISSPEAFF. The CDR3 DNA sequence: TGCGCCAGTAAGCTAGTAATTTCGTCTCCTGAAGCTTTCTTT.

This chain connects TRBV4-3 to TRBJ1-2; weak D call: TRBD1 (5 bases). The CDR3 has 16 residues. The germline V gene encodes CDR1 LGHNA and CDR2 YSLEER. Deletions cut 1 base from V and 0 bases from J, with 12 bases between. CDR3 residues: CASSQVGVGANYGYTF. For the CDR3, the DNA is TGCGCCAGCAGCCAAGTGGGGGTGGGAGCTAACTATGGCTACACCTTC.

The V gene is TRBV6-4, the J gene TRBJ1-2; no definite D call. The CDR3 is made up of 12 amino acids. V was cut by 2 bases and J by 4 bases, with 5 bases left in between. Germline CDR1 and CDR2: MRHNA and SNTAGT. The CDR3 sequence is CASSDGSYGYTF. CDR3 bases: TGTGCCAGCAGTGACGGGAGCTATGGCTACACCTTC.

The chain carries TRBV4-2 and TRBJ2-5; 10 nucleotides match TRBD2. Germline V lookup: CDR1 LGHNA, CDR2 YNFKEQ. V shed 2 bases and J 4 bases; nucleotides not matched to a gene: 10. This CDR3 has 17 amino acids. The chain's CDR3 is CASSQPSLAGVGETQYF. As DNA, the CDR3 is TGTGCCAGCAGCCAACCGTCTCTAGCGGGAGTGGGAGAGACCCAGTACTTC.

CDR3: CASSVDGTPTDTQYF. CDR3 nucleotides: TGTGCCAGCAGTGTTGACGGGACCCCCACAGATACGCAGTATTTT. The chain is built from TRBV2 and TRBJ2-3; D may correspond to TRBD1 or TRBD2 (5 bases each). The CDR3 length is 15 residues. Germline V gene sequence: CDR1 SNHLY, CDR2 FYNNEI. V was clipped by 4 bases and J by 2 bases, with 13 bases between them.

The chain is built from TRBV7-9 and TRBJ1-1; D is perhaps TRBD1 (6 bases). The germline gives CDR1 SEHNR, CDR2 FQNEAQ (reference sequence). The CDR3 runs 15 residues. Trimming took off 5 bases at V and 1 base at J, with 14 bases between the two ends. Here the CDR3 reads CASSRRGEANTEAFF. In DNA form, the CDR3 reads TGTGCCAGCAGCAGAAGGGGGGAGGCGAACACTGAAGCTTTCTTT.

The chain is built from TRBV19 and TRBJ2-3; 9 nucleotides agree with TRBD1. From germline, CDR1 is LNHDA and CDR2 SQIVND (reference sequence). CDR3 length equals 13 residues. V dropped 1 base and J dropped 10; count of bases not matched to a gene: 3. The CDR3 loop is CASSIGGQGAQYF. The CDR3 DNA follows: TGTGCCAGTAGTATAGGGGGACAGGGCGCGCAGTATTTT.

The V call is TRBV28, the J call TRBJ1-5, with 10 bases that match TRBD1. Per the germline V gene, CDR1 is MDHEN and CDR2 is SYDVKM. The CDR3 consists of 15 residues. V trimming: 3 bases; J trimming: 6 bases; junction bases outside the gene matches: 5. CDR3 DNA sequence: TGTGCCAGCAGTTTGGCGGGGACAGGGGTTCAGCCCCAGCATTTT. Amino acids: CASSLAGTGVQPQHF.

In its sample, this clone was seen a few times. This chain links TRBV6-5 with TRBJ1-5; the D is unclear. The CDR3 is made up of 15 amino acids. In germline, CDR1 is MNHEY, CDR2 SVGAGI. Trimming stripped 7 bases from V and 3 bases from J, with 16 bases between. CDR3: CASTEASANNQPQHF. The DNA of the CDR3 is TGTGCCAGCACCGAGGCTAGTGCAAACAATCAGCCCCAGCATTTT.

V usage is TRBV5-6 and J usage is TRBJ2-3, with D hard to call. V shed 2 bases and J shed 3 bases, with 10 bases lying between them. The CDR3 loop spans 14 amino acids. In germline, CDR1 is SGHDT, CDR2 YYEEEE. Here the CDR3 reads CASSFIDGTDTQYF. CDR3 nucleotides: TGTGCCAGCAGCTTTATAGACGGAACAGATACGCAGTATTTT.

The chain employs TRBV18 and TRBJ1-1; D not certain. Trimming shortened V by 4 bases and J by 0 bases, and 3 bases separated the two germline ends. The CDR3 is made up of 12 amino acids. The germline V gene has CDR1 KGHSH and CDR2 LQKENI. Written as DNA, the CDR3 is TGTGCCAGCTCACAACTGAACACTGAAGCTTTCTTT. Protein product: CASSQLNTEAFF. The whole variable domain, filled in from reference TRBV18 and TRBJ1-1, reads NAGVMQNPRHLVRRRGQEARLRCSPMKGHSHVYWYRQLPEEGLKFMVYLQKENIIDESGMPKERFSAEFPKEGPSILRIQQVVRGDSAAYFCASSQLNTEAFFGQGTRLTVV.

The V call is TRBV28, the J call TRBJ2-2; 8 positions match TRBD2. V lost 5 bases, J lost 6 bases, and 8 bases stayed unmatched. Germline assignment: CDR1 MDHEN and CDR2 SYDVKM. The CDR3 sequence is 15 residues long. The CDR3 protein is CASSPSTGGPGELFF. Here the CDR3 DNA reads TGTGCCAGCAGTCCCTCGACGGGAGGGCCCGGGGAGCTGTTTTTT.

This chain joins TRBV15 and TRBJ2-7; TRBD1 matches at 7 bases. Germline CDR1 reads LNHNV; CDR2 reads YYDKDF (reference sequence). This CDR3 spans 15 amino acids. With V trimmed by 6 bases and J by 0 bases, 8 bases remained unmatched. CDR3 bases: TGTGCCACCAGGTCCGACAGGGCCCGCTCCTACGAGCAGTACTTC. The encoded protein is CATRSDRARSYEQYF.